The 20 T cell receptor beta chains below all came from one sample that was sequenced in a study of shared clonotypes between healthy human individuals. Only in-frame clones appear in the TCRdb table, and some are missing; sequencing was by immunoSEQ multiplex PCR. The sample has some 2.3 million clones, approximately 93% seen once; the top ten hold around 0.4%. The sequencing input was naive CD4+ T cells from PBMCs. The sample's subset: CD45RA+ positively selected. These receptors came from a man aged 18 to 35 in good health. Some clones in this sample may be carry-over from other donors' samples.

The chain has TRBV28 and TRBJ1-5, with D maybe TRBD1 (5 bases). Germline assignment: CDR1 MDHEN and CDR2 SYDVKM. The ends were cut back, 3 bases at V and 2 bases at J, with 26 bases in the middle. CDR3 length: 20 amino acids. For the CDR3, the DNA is TGTGCCAGCAGTTTCCTGCCGCAGGGAGGGTTGGTCATAGGCAATCAGCCCCAGCATTTT. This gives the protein CASSFLPQGGLVIGNQPQHF.

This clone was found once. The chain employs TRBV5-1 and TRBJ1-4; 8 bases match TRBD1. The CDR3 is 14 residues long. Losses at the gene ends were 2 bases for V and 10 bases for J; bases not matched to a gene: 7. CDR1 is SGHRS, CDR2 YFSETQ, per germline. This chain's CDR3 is CASSLLTGETKLFF. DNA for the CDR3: TGCGCCAGCAGCTTATTGACAGGGGAGACAAAACTGTTTTTT. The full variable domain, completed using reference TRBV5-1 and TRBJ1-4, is KAGVTQTPRYLIKTRGQQVTLSCSPISGHRSVSWYQQTPGQGLQFLFEYFSETQRNKGNFPGRFSGRQFSNSRSEMNVSTLELGDSALYLCASSLLTGETKLFFGSGTQLSVL.

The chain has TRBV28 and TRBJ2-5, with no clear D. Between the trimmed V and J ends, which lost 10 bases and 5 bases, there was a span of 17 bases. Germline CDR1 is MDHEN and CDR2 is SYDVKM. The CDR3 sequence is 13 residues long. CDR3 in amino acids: CAISGRVRETQYF. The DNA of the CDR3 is TGTGCCATCTCGGGCCGAGTTCGGGAGACCCAGTACTTC.

The CDR3 DNA is TGCGCCAGCAGCTTGGACAGCGGGAGCCGTAGCTCCTACAATGAGCAGTTCTTC. Translating it yields CASSLDSGSRSSYNEQFF. V and J are TRBV5-1 and TRBJ2-1, with 8 positions matching TRBD2. This CDR3 contains 18 residues. V lost 0 bases and J lost 0; bases outside the gene matches: 8. Germline assignment: CDR1 SGHRS and CDR2 YFSETQ.

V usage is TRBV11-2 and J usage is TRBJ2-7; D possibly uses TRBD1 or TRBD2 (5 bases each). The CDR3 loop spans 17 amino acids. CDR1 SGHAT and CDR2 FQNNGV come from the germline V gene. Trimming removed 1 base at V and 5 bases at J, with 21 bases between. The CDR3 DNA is TGTGCCAGCAGCTTAGGTTTGTACGGGACGAGAGGCCACGAGCAGTACTTC. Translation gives CASSLGLYGTRGHEQYF.

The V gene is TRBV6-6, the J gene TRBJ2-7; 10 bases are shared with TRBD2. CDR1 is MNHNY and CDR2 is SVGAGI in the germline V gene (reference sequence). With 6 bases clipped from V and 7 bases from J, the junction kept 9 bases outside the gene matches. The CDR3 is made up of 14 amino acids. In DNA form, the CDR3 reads TGTGCCAGCAGACTAGCGGGGCCTACTTGGGAGCAGTACTTC. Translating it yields CASRLAGPTWEQYF.

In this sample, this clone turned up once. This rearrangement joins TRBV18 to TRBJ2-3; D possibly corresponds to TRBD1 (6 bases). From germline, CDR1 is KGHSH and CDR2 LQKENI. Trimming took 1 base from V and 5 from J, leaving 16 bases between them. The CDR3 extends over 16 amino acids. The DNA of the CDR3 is TGTGCCAGCTCACCACTTCCCTGGACAGTGGTAGATACGCAGTATTTT. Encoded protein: CASSPLPWTVVDTQYF.

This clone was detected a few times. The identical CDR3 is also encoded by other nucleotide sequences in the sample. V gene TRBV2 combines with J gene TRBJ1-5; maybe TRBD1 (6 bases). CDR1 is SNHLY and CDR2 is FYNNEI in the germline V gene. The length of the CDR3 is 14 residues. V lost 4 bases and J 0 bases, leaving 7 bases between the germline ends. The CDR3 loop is CASSGRGSNQPQHF. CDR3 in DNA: TGTGCCAGCAGTGGCAGGGGTAGCAATCAGCCCCAGCATTTT. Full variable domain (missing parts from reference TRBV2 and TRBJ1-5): EPEVTQTPSHQVTQMGQEVILRCVPISNHLYFYWYRQILGQKVEFLVSFYNNEISEKSEIFDDQFSVERPDGSNFTLKIRSTKLEDSAMYFCASSGRGSNQPQHFGDGTRLSIL.

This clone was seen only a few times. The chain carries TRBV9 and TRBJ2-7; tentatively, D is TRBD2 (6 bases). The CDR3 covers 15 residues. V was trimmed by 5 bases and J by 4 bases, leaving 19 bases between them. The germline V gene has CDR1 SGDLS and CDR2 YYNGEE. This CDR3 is CASSVDGGPRYEQYF. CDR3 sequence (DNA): TGTGCCAGCAGTGTCGACGGAGGGCCCCGGTACGAGCAGTACTTC.

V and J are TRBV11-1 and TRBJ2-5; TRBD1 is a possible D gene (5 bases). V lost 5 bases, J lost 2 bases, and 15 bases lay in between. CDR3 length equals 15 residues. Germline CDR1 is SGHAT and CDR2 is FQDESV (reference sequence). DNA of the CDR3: TGTGCCAGCAGCCCAATTAGGGGCAAGCAAGAGACCCAGTACTTC. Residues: CASSPIRGKQETQYF.

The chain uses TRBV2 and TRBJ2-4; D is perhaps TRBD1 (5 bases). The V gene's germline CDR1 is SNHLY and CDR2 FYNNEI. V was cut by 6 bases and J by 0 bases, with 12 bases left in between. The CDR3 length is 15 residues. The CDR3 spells CASSDSRIAKNIQYF. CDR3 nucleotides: TGTGCCAGCAGCGACAGTCGAATAGCCAAAAACATTCAGTACTTC. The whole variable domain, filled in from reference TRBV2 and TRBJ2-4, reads EPEVTQTPSHQVTQMGQEVILRCVPISNHLYFYWYRQILGQKVEFLVSFYNNEISEKSEIFDDQFSVERPDGSNFTLKIRSTKLEDSAMYFCASSDSRIAKNIQYFGAGTRLSVL.

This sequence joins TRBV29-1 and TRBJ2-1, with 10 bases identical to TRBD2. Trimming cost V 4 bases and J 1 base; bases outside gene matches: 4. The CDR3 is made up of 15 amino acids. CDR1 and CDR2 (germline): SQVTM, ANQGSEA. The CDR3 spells CSVGGSGRSYNEQFF. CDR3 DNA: TGCAGCGTTGGGGGTAGCGGGAGGTCCTACAATGAGCAGTTCTTC.

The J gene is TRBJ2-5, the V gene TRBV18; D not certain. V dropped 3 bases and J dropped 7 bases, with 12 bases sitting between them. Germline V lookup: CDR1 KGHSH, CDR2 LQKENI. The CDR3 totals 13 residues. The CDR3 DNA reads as TGTGCCAGCTCACCGCCGGGCCCGGGGACCCAGTACTTC. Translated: CASSPPGPGTQYF.

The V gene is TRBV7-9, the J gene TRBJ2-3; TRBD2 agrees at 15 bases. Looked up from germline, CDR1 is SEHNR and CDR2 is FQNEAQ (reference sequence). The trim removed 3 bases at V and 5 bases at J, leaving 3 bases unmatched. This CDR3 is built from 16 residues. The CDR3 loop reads CASSLGLAGGVDTQYF. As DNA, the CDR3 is TGTGCCAGCAGCTTGGGACTAGCGGGAGGTGTAGATACGCAGTATTTT.

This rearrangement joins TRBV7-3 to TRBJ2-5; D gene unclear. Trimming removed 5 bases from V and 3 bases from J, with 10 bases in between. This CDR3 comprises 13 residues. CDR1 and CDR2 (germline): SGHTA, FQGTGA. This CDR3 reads CASSRDGEETQYF. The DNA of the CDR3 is TGTGCCAGCAGCCGTGACGGAGAAGAGACCCAGTACTTC.

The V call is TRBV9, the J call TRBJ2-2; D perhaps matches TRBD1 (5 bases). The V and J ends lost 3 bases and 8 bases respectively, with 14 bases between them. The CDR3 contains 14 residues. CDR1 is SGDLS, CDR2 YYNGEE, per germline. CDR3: CASSDTSKGGELFF. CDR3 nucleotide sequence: TGTGCCAGCAGCGACACGTCGAAGGGGGGGGAGCTGTTTTTT. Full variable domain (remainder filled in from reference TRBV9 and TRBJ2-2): DSGVTQTPKHLITATGQRVTLRCSPRSGDLSVYWYQQSLDQGLQFLIQYYNGEERAKGNILERFSAQQFPDLHSELNLSSLELGDSALYFCASSDTSKGGELFFGEGSRLTVL.

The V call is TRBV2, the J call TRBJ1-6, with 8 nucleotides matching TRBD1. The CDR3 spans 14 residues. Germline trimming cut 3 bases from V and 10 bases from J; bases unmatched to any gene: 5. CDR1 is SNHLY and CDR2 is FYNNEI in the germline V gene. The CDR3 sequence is CASSDQGAESPLHF. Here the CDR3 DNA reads TGTGCCAGCAGTGATCAGGGGGCGGAATCACCCCTCCACTTT.

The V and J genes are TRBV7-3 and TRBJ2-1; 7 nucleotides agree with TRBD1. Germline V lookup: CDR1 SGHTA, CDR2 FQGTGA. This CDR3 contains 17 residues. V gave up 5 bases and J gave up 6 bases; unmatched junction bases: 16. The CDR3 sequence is CASSSRGYGPTVNEQFF. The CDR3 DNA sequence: TGTGCCAGCAGCAGCAGGGGGTATGGGCCCACGGTCAATGAGCAGTTCTTC.

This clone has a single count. The CDR3 coding sequence is TGTGCCATCAGTGACCCGACAGGGGGCGACTATGGCTACACCTTC. This sequence encodes CAISDPTGGDYGYTF. The chain couples TRBV10-3 to TRBJ1-2; 10 positions match TRBD1. The CDR3 has 15 residues. CDR1 is ENHRY and CDR2 is SYGVKD in the germline V gene. V lost 3 bases to trimming and J lost 3 bases; unmatched junction nucleotides: 4.

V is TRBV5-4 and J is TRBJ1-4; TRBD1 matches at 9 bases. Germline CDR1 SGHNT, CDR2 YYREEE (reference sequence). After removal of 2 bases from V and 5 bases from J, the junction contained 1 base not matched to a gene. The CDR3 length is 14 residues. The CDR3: CASSLGTGNEKLFF. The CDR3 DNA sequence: TGTGCCAGCAGCTTAGGGACAGGGAATGAAAAACTGTTTTTT.